Presented here are 28 T cell receptor beta chains from one specimen sequenced in a study of PD-L1 blockade in urothelial cancer. Using immunoSEQ multiplex PCR, the repertoire was profiled, and TCRdb retains in-frame clones only, with some absent. This table has 95,000 to 100,000 clones, around nine tenths appearing once. As for time point: pretreatment peripheral blood. The specimen was PBMCs, collected around atezolizumab (anti-PD-L1) treatment. Every receptor here comes from a man aged 60 to 75 with urothelial cancer.

This clone was observed a few times. The rearrangement uses TRBV5-1 and TRBJ2-1; TRBD2 might be the D (6 bases). This CDR3 region has 17 residues. V lost 4 bases and J lost 7, with 24 bases in between. CDR1 and CDR2 (germline): SGHRS, YFSETQ. The CDR3 spells CASSPRPTSSWGNEQFF. In nucleotides, the CDR3 is TGCGCCAGCAGCCCCCGCCCAACTAGCAGCTGGGGGAATGAGCAGTTCTTC. The full variable domain, in which reference TRBV5-1 and TRBJ2-1 provide the parts outside the CDR3, is KAGVTQTPRYLIKTRGQQVTLSCSPISGHRSVSWYQQTPGQGLQFLFEYFSETQRNKGNFPGRFSGRQFSNSRSEMNVSTLELGDSALYLCASSPRPTSSWGNEQFFGPGTRLTVL.

The CDR3 loop is CASSEGSHENYGYTF. The CDR3 DNA reads as TGTGCCAGCAGTGAAGGTTCGCATGAGAACTATGGCTACACCTTC. The J gene is TRBJ1-2, the V gene TRBV2; D remains ambiguous. Trimming left V 1 base short and J 2 bases short, with 11 bases between. The length of the CDR3 is 15 residues. CDR1 and CDR2 (germline): SNHLY, FYNNEI.

This rearrangement joins TRBV6-1 to TRBJ2-3; D gene ambiguous. The CDR3 has 15 residues. Between the trimmed V and J ends, which lost 2 bases and 1 base, there was a span of 10 bases. Germline loops: CDR1 MNHNS, CDR2 SASEGT. The CDR3 is CASSELGSRTDTQYF. Here the CDR3 DNA reads TGTGCCAGCAGTGAACTAGGCAGCCGCACAGATACGCAGTATTTT.

A few counts support this clone. V and J are TRBV7-7 and TRBJ2-7, with 8 nucleotides matching TRBD1. There are 17 residues in the CDR3. The germline gives CDR1 SSHAT, CDR2 FNYEAQ (reference sequence). J gave up 2 bases and V 2 bases, and 11 bases lay outside the gene matches. The CDR3: CASSLHPRQGSTYEQYF. The CDR3 DNA reads as TGTGCCAGCAGCTTACACCCCCGACAGGGGTCTACCTACGAGCAGTACTTC. The variable domain in full, completed from reference TRBV7-7 and TRBJ2-7, reads GAGVSQSPRYKVTKRGQDVTLRCDPISSHATLYWYQQALGQGPEFLTYFNYEAQPDKSGLPSDRFSAERPEGSISTLTIQRTEQRDSAMYRCASSLHPRQGSTYEQYFGPGTRLTVT.

The chain joins TRBV28 to TRBJ1-2; 8 bases agree with TRBD1. J lost 7 bases, V lost 4 bases, and 11 bases had no gene match. Germline CDR1 and CDR2: MDHEN and SYDVKM. The CDR3 contains 15 residues. Here the CDR3 DNA reads TGTGCCAGCAGTTCCCGACGGACAGGGCTGGGTGGCTACACCTTC. Translated, it gives CASSSRRTGLGGYTF.

This clone was seen just once. V and J are TRBV14 and TRBJ1-1; no clear D gene. Per germline, CDR1 SGHDN and CDR2 FVKESK. The CDR3 length is 14 residues. V dropped 4 bases and J dropped 1 base, with 10 bases sitting between them. CDR3 loop: CASSLRVENTEAFF. CDR3 in DNA: TGTGCCAGCAGCCTGAGGGTGGAGAACACTGAAGCTTTCTTT.

The V call is TRBV19, the J call TRBJ2-2, with D perhaps matching TRBD1 (6 bases). Germline CDR1 reads LNHDA; CDR2 reads SQIVND (reference sequence). The V end lost 1 base, the J end lost 4 bases, and 16 bases lay between the germline ends. The CDR3 is 17 amino acids. This CDR3 reads CASSIGGGPVFTGELFF. In DNA, the CDR3 is TGTGCCAGTAGTATAGGAGGGGGTCCAGTGTTCACCGGGGAGCTGTTTTTT.

DNA of the CDR3: TGTGCCAGCTCACGAGGACAGGGGGCGTACGAGCAGTACTTC. Protein sequence: CASSRGQGAYEQYF. The chain couples TRBV18 to TRBJ2-7; 11 bases fit TRBD1. In germline, CDR1 is KGHSH, CDR2 LQKENI. V gave up 4 bases and J gave up 4 bases; unmatched junction bases: 3. The CDR3 has 14 amino acids.

The sample holds one count of this clone. The chain uses TRBV5-1 and TRBJ2-3, with 8 bases fitting TRBD2. Germline-derived CDR1 and CDR2 are SGHRS and YFSETQ. V was pared by 0 bases and J by 3 bases, with 3 bases of the junction left unmatched. The CDR3 sequence is 15 residues long. CDR3 nucleotides: TGCGCCAGCAGCTTGGTAAGCGGGGGAACAGATACGCAGTATTTT. As protein: CASSLVSGGTDTQYF.

The sample holds one count of this clone. The rearrangement joins TRBV10-3 to TRBJ2-7; 9 bases are shared with TRBD1. Per the germline V gene, CDR1 is ENHRY and CDR2 is SYGVKD. The V gene end was trimmed by 1 base and the J gene end by 6 bases; junction bases not matched to a gene: 7. The length of the CDR3 is 15 residues. The CDR3 nucleotides are TGTGCCATCAGTGAGTTTAAACAGGGGGCGGGCGAGCAGTACTTC. It is translated as CAISEFKQGAGEQYF.

This chain's CDR3 is CATSRDKGDQPQHF. CDR3 DNA: TGTGCCACCAGCAGGGACAAGGGGGATCAGCCCCAGCATTTT. The chain combines TRBV15 with TRBJ1-5, with a possible D match to TRBD1 (6 bases). This CDR3 region has 14 residues. Germline assignment: CDR1 LNHNV and CDR2 YYDKDF (reference sequence). The V and J ends lost 3 bases and 5 bases respectively, with 11 bases between them.

V gene TRBV10-3 combines with J gene TRBJ2-7; the match to TRBD1 covers 10 bases. The ends lost 6 bases at V and 5 bases at J; junction bases unmatched: 7. This CDR3 comprises 14 residues. Germline loops: CDR1 ENHRY, CDR2 SYGVKD. CDR3: CAIRPRDRGDEQYF. The CDR3 region has the DNA TGTGCCATCAGGCCCCGGGACAGGGGTGACGAGCAGTACTTC.

The V and J genes are TRBV11-3 and TRBJ2-7; D ambiguous. There are 13 residues in the CDR3. Trimming left V 0 bases short and J 7 bases short, with 10 bases between. CDR1 is SGHNT and CDR2 is YENEEA in the germline V gene. As DNA, the CDR3 is TGTGCCAGCAGCTTAGATCTAGTTAATGAGCAGTACTTC. This codes for CASSLDLVNEQYF.

About this clone itself: Other DNA sequences in the same sample also yield this CDR3. V is TRBV7-3 and J is TRBJ2-2; TRBD1 agrees at 8 bases. Germline values: CDR1 SGHTA, CDR2 FQGTGA. The CDR3 covers 14 residues. V dropped 5 bases and J dropped 3; count of bases not matched to a gene: 2. The CDR3 reads CASSPTGDTGELFF. CDR3 in DNA: TGTGCCAGCAGCCCGACAGGGGACACCGGGGAGCTGTTTTTT. The full variable domain, with the rest looked up from reference TRBV7-3 and TRBJ2-2, is GAGVSQTPSNKVTEKGKYVELRCDPISGHTALYWYRQSLGQGPEFLIYFQGTGAADDSGLPNDRFFAVRPEGSVSTLKIQRTERGDSAVYLCASSPTGDTGELFFGEGSRLTVL.

V gene TRBV4-2 combines with J gene TRBJ2-1; TRBD2 might be the D (6 bases). The CDR3 sequence is 15 residues long. V gave up 1 base and J gave up 8 bases, with 15 bases separating them. The germline V gene has CDR1 LGHNA and CDR2 YNFKEQ. The CDR3 sequence: CASSQGRGKGDEQFF. Written as DNA, the CDR3 is TGTGCCAGCAGCCAAGGGCGGGGTAAAGGCGATGAGCAGTTCTTC.

This chain links TRBV28 with TRBJ2-2; TRBD2 matches 12 bases. J gave up 4 bases and V 6 bases, and 3 bases lay outside the gene matches. The germline gives CDR1 MDHEN, CDR2 SYDVKM. CDR3 length equals 15 residues. In DNA form, the CDR3 reads TGTGCCAGCAGGACTAGCGGGAGTTCCACCGGGGAGCTGTTTTTT. This gives the protein CASRTSGSSTGELFF.

The chain joins TRBV29-1 to TRBJ1-1; 11 bases agree with TRBD1. Germline CDR1 SQVTM, CDR2 ANQGSEA. V trimming: 4 bases; J trimming: 11 bases; junction bases outside the gene matches: 9. This CDR3 has 13 residues. The CDR3 nucleotides are TGCAGCGTTGGGACAGGGGGCGGAGGGTGGGCTTTCTTT. Translated, it gives CSVGTGGGGWAFF.

The V call is TRBV27, the J call TRBJ1-5; TRBD1 aligns across 10 bases. The CDR3 contains 15 residues. V gave up 6 bases and J gave up 6 bases; unmatched junction bases: 8. Germline CDR1 reads MNHEY; CDR2 reads SMNVEV (reference sequence). This chain's CDR3 is CASRAGQGSIQPQHF. DNA of the CDR3: TGTGCCAGCAGGGCGGGACAGGGGTCCATTCAGCCCCAGCATTTT.

The V call is TRBV9, the J call TRBJ2-3; 10 nucleotides align to TRBD2. Germline CDR1 reads SGDLS; CDR2 reads YYNGEE. The CDR3 length is 18 residues. The V and J ends lost 0 bases and 1 base, in that order; junction bases with no gene match: 8. CDR3 protein: CASSVGLAGVTRTDTQYF. CDR3 coding DNA: TGTGCCAGCAGCGTAGGGCTAGCGGGAGTAACCCGCACAGATACGCAGTATTTT.

The rearrangement joins TRBV27 to TRBJ2-7; 11 bases are a match to TRBD1. Germline CDR1 and CDR2: MNHEY and SMNVEV (reference sequence). The CDR3 loop spans 14 amino acids. Germline trimming cut 5 bases from V and 4 bases from J; bases unmatched to any gene: 4. This chain's CDR3 is CASSRTGGEYEQYF. The CDR3 DNA sequence: TGTGCCAGCAGTCGGACAGGGGGCGAGTACGAGCAGTACTTC.

The chain uses TRBV28 and TRBJ2-7; 9 nucleotides line up with TRBD2. J gave up 1 base and V 7 bases, and 8 bases lay outside the gene matches. This CDR3 is 15 amino acids long. Germline CDR1 MDHEN, CDR2 SYDVKM. CDR3 amino acids: CASTLTSGRSYEQYF. DNA for the CDR3: TGTGCCAGCACCCTGACTAGCGGACGGTCCTACGAGCAGTACTTC. Based on the CDR3 plus reference TRBV28 and TRBJ2-7, the full variable domain is DVKVTQSSRYLVKRTGEKVFLECVQDMDHENMFWYRQDPGLGLRLIYFSYDVKMKEKGDIPEGYSVSREKKERFSLILESASTNQTSMYLCASTLTSGRSYEQYFGPGTRLTVT.

The chain couples TRBV5-1 to TRBJ2-1; perhaps TRBD2 as D (5 bases). The V gene's germline CDR1 is SGHRS and CDR2 YFSETQ. Trimming took off 4 bases at V and 5 bases at J, with 13 bases between the two ends. The CDR3 loop spans 14 amino acids. The CDR3 sequence is CASSVDLYNNEQFF. The DNA of the CDR3 is TGCGCCAGCAGCGTGGACTTGTATAACAATGAGCAGTTCTTC.

Only one count was recorded for this clone. The chain uses TRBV5-1 and TRBJ2-3; 7 bases are shared with TRBD1. Trimming at V came to 0 bases and at J to 9 bases, leaving 10 bases not matched to a gene. Per germline, CDR1 SGHRS and CDR2 YFSETQ. The length of the CDR3 is 15 residues. CDR3 protein: CASSLGPTGTQTQYF. CDR3 nucleotides: TGCGCCAGCAGCTTGGGACCGACAGGGACCCAAACGCAGTATTTT.

This clone was recorded once. The genes are TRBV12-5 and TRBJ2-7; TRBD2 aligns across 8 bases. The germline V gene has CDR1 LGHNT and CDR2 FRNRAP. This CDR3 is built from 13 residues. V was pared by 6 bases and J by 7 bases, with 8 bases of the junction left unmatched. The CDR3 DNA reads as TGTGCTAGTGGAGCGGGAGCCGGGGGGGAGCAGTACTTC. Its translation is CASGAGAGGEQYF.

The rearrangement uses TRBV7-8 and TRBJ2-7; the D gene is possibly TRBD1 (6 bases). Trimming shortened V by 0 bases and J by 3 bases, and 9 bases separated the two germline ends. The CDR3 totals 14 residues. Germline loops: CDR1 SGHVS, CDR2 FQNEAQ. CDR3 region: CASSLADRNYEQYF. The CDR3 bases are TGTGCCAGCAGCTTAGCAGACAGGAACTACGAGCAGTACTTC.

This sequence joins TRBV28 and TRBJ2-7, with 10 bases that match TRBD1. The CDR3 has 15 amino acids. The J segment lost 2 bases and the V segment lost 6 bases, leaving 7 bases of the junction unmatched. The V gene's germline CDR1 is MDHEN and CDR2 SYDVKM. The CDR3 nucleotides are TGTGCCAGCAGCCCCGCCGGGACAGGGGCCTACGAGCAGTACTTC. It translates to CASSPAGTGAYEQYF.

V and J are TRBV28 and TRBJ2-7; no firm D call. The CDR3 is 14 residues long. Trimming took 1 base from V and 5 from J, leaving 12 bases between them. The germline gives CDR1 MDHEN, CDR2 SYDVKM. CDR3 in amino acids: CASSLSLEWNEQYF. The CDR3 DNA follows: TGTGCCAGCAGTTTATCACTGGAGTGGAACGAGCAGTACTTC.

The gene calls are TRBV7-9 and TRBJ2-1; D is undetermined. Trimming took 1 base from V and 1 from J, leaving 5 bases between them. This CDR3 has 14 residues. Germline-derived CDR1 and CDR2 are SEHNR and FQNEAQ (reference sequence). CDR3 sequence (DNA): TGTGCCAGCAGCTTAGGCAGATCCTACAATGAGCAGTTCTTC. Amino acid sequence: CASSLGRSYNEQFF. Full variable domain (outside the CDR3, taken from reference TRBV7-9 and TRBJ2-1): DTGVSQNPRHKITKRGQNVTFRCDPISEHNRLYWYRQTLGQGPEFLTYFQNEAQLEKSRLLSDRFSAERPKGSFSTLEIQRTEQGDSAMYLCASSLGRSYNEQFFGPGTRLTVL.